This T cell receptor (beta chain) was sequenced for a study of cytomegalovirus exposure and HLA in healthy donors. The length of the CDR3 is 16 residues. Trimming took 5 bases from V and 10 from J, leaving 25 bases between them. Looked up from germline, CDR1 is SGHRS and CDR2 is YFSETQ. The data were produced by immunoSEQ multiplex PCR, yet TCRdb's version contains in-frame clones alone and is incomplete. In the table there are about 160,000 clones, approximately 80% of which are singletons. A few counts support this clone. This sequence joins TRBV5-1 and TRBJ2-1, with D maybe TRBD2 (7 bases). The sequenced sample was PBMCs. This clonotype was obtained from a man younger than 45 in good health and CMV-seropositive. The DNA of the CDR3 is TGCGCCAGCAGTAGAGGGGGGGCGACCAGGGGTGGGGAGCAGTTCTTC. Protein product: CASSRGGATRGGEQFF.